Listed below are T cell receptor beta chains from one sample, sequenced in a study of CD8+CD57+ T cells in acquired aplastic anemia. TCRdb re-derived calls from the reads in MiXCR, one entry per CDR3 protein. The sample contains more than 200,000 distinct CDR3 sequences, under 55% of which appear only once. Material for sequencing was sorted CD4+, CD8+, or CD8+CD57+ T cells (not recorded which) from PBMCs. Receptors originate from a human donor with aplastic anemia. Each CDR3 is given with its conserved first and last residue.

j_call v_call cdr3_aa
TRBJ1-2 TRBV6-6 CASSYLPHYGYTF
TRBJ1-2 TRBV6-2/TRBV6-3 CASRDSDLLNTF
TRBJ1-4 TRBV7-2 CASSLYDRGEKLFF
TRBJ2-1 TRBV29-1 CSVLRANNNEQFF
TRBJ1-2 TRBV5-1 CASSSRGMDGYTF
TRBJ1-5 TRBV19 CATEEGHQPQHF
TRBJ1-2 TRBV7-9 CASSLALTGNYGYTF
TRBJ2-2 TRBV30 CAWSALTGELFF
TRBJ2-7 TRBV29-1 CSVEDTGVGEQYF
TRBJ1-4 TRBV2 CASSKAALNEKLFF
TRBJ2-7 TRBV10-3 CAISAGEGRGPLSSYEQYF
TRBJ2-3 TRBV19 CASSIGQGGDTQYF
TRBJ1-6 TRBV15 CATSTTVHNSPLHF
TRBJ2-2 TRBV7-3 CASSLSHGAGELFF
TRBJ1-5 TRBV7-8 CASSPGVLSNQPQHF
TRBJ1-4 TRBV7-9 CASSPGQPNEKLFF
TRBJ1-6 TRBV7-9 CASGDRVGSPLHF
TRBJ2-3 TRBV19 CASSIRVTDTQYF
TRBJ1-6 TRBV6-5 CASTTGLYNSPLHF
TRBJ2-3 TRBV2 CASSEAFTTQYF
TRBJ2-1 TRBV7-3 CASSLTRRNEQFF
TRBJ1-1 TRBV5-1 CASSLEVGRGSTEAFF
TRBJ2-2 TRBV15 CATPPSFLANTGELFF
TRBJ2-7 TRBV10-3 CAISEMGEYEQYF
TRBJ1-1 TRBV7-6 CASSSRQGGDWTTEAFF
TRBJ1-6 TRBV19 CASSVTAGGLSPLHF
TRBJ1-1 TRBV9 CASSLGTGANTEAFF